The 28 T cell receptor beta chains given below trace back to one sample, sequenced in a study of shared clonotypes between healthy human individuals. Generated by immunoSEQ multiplex PCR, the TCRdb table keeps only in-frame clones and is missing some. The repertoire holds 1.5 million to 1.9 million clones, with 95% to 99% as singletons. The sequenced sample consisted of naive CD4+ T cells sorted from blood. The subset: CD45RA+ positively selected. These receptors came from a man aged 25 to 40 in good health.

The J gene is TRBJ2-5, the V gene TRBV5-6; TRBD1 is a possible D gene (6 bases). This CDR3 has 14 residues. The germline V gene encodes CDR1 SGHDT and CDR2 YYEEEE. Trimming took off 5 bases at V and 4 bases at J, with 15 bases between the two ends. CDR3 DNA sequence: TGTGCCAGCAGTCCTATCAGAGGGGGAGAGACCCAGTACTTC. This sequence encodes CASSPIRGGETQYF.

This chain uses TRBV29-1 with TRBJ1-1, with unresolved D. V was trimmed by 6 bases and J by 9 bases, leaving 20 bases between them. CDR1 SQVTM and CDR2 ANQGSEA come from the germline V gene. This CDR3 is 13 amino acids long. The chain's CDR3 is CSVLAGSVRKAFF. The CDR3 DNA is TGCAGCGTCCTCGCAGGATCGGTGCGAAAAGCTTTCTTT.

The rearrangement uses TRBV6-4 and TRBJ1-5; TRBD1 might be the D (5 bases). Germline CDR1 is MRHNA and CDR2 is SNTAGT. V lost 8 bases and J 1 base, leaving 15 bases between the germline ends. CDR3 size: 15 residues. The CDR3 region is CASRSRRGSNQPQHF. In DNA, the CDR3 is TGTGCCAGCCGATCGAGGAGGGGCAGCAATCAGCCCCAGCATTTT.

The gene calls are TRBV7-6 and TRBJ2-7; 13 nucleotides agree with TRBD2. Germline V gene data show CDR1 as SGHVS and CDR2 as FNYEAQ. The ends lost 5 bases at V and 2 bases at J; junction bases unmatched: 0. The CDR3 loop spans 14 amino acids. For the CDR3, the DNA is TGTGCCAGCAGCACTAGCGGGAGGGCCTACGAGCAGTACTTC. Protein: CASSTSGRAYEQYF.

The chain links TRBV27 to TRBJ1-1; tentative D call: TRBD1 (5 bases). Germline CDR1 reads MNHEY; CDR2 reads SMNVEV (reference sequence). There are 17 residues in the CDR3. Trimming took 6 bases from V and 2 from J, leaving 22 bases between them. The CDR3 sequence is CASSPEWGGKPNTEAFF. As DNA, the CDR3 is TGTGCCAGCAGCCCAGAGTGGGGCGGCAAACCCAACACTGAAGCTTTCTTT.

The DNA for the CDR3 is TGCGCCAGCAGCTTGGAATTATTACAGAAGACCTATGGCTACACCTTC. Its translation: CASSLELLQKTYGYTF. The chain employs TRBV5-1 and TRBJ1-2; D remains unclear. This CDR3 has 16 residues. Germline V lookup: CDR1 SGHRS, CDR2 YFSETQ. The V and J ends lost 0 bases and 4 bases respectively, with 16 bases between them.

This chain joins TRBV4-3 and TRBJ2-2; 7 nucleotides line up with TRBD1. This CDR3 spans 18 amino acids. In germline, CDR1 is LGHNA, CDR2 YSLEER. The trim removed 3 bases at V and 2 bases at J, leaving 12 bases unmatched. The CDR3 region is CASSHLPPGTANTGELFF. CDR3 DNA: TGCGCCAGCAGCCATCTGCCCCCCGGGACAGCAAACACCGGGGAGCTGTTTTTT.

This chain links TRBV10-3 with TRBJ2-2, with 9 bases fitting TRBD2. Losses at the gene ends were 4 bases for V and 2 bases for J; bases not matched to a gene: 5. The germline V gene has CDR1 ENHRY and CDR2 SYGVKD. The CDR3 loop spans 16 amino acids. For the CDR3, the DNA is TGTGCCATCAGTGGGCGGACTAGCGATAACACCGGGGAGCTGTTTTTT. Translation gives CAISGRTSDNTGELFF.

The V gene is TRBV25-1, the J gene TRBJ1-1; 9 bases line up with TRBD1. The CDR3 runs 16 residues. V gave up 4 bases and J gave up 1 base; unmatched junction bases: 7. Germline V lookup: CDR1 MGHDK, CDR2 SYGVNS. The CDR3 spells CASSAGTGPANTEAFF. The CDR3 coding sequence is TGTGCCAGCAGTGCAGGGACAGGGCCAGCGAACACTGAAGCTTTCTTT.

V and J are TRBV28 and TRBJ2-3; D is unresolved. Looked up from germline, CDR1 is MDHEN and CDR2 is SYDVKM. The CDR3 runs 18 residues. V lost 4 bases to trimming and J lost 7 bases, with 27 bases between them. CDR3 nucleotides: TGTGCCAGCAGTTCTCGGATTTCAACTACAAACCTCCGATATACGCAGTATTTT. Translating it yields CASSSRISTTNLRYTQYF.

This chain connects TRBV4-3 to TRBJ2-7, with D possibly matching TRBD2 (5 bases). Germline values: CDR1 LGHNA, CDR2 YSLEER. This CDR3 has 15 residues. The ends were cut back, 0 bases at V and 9 bases at J, with 18 bases in the middle. The CDR3 DNA is TGCGCCAGCAGCCAAGAATTGAATATCGGGGTTGGGCAGTACTTC. It is translated as CASSQELNIGVGQYF.

This rearrangement joins TRBV18 to TRBJ1-3; D ambiguous. V lost 6 bases and J 4 bases, leaving 16 bases between the germline ends. The length of the CDR3 is 15 residues. The germline V gene has CDR1 KGHSH and CDR2 LQKENI. The CDR3 spells CASSLGPALGNTIYF. The DNA for the CDR3 is TGTGCCAGCTCCTTGGGCCCGGCTCTCGGAAACACCATATATTTT.

The chain couples TRBV7-9 to TRBJ2-3, with a weak D call TRBD2 (5 bases). The germline V gene encodes CDR1 SEHNR and CDR2 FQNEAQ (reference sequence). This CDR3 contains 15 residues. The V end lost 3 bases, the J end lost 2 bases, and 12 bases lay between the germline ends. The CDR3 spells CASSFARTYTDTQYF. CDR3 nucleotides: TGTGCCAGCAGCTTTGCAAGGACTTACACAGATACGCAGTATTTT.

This chain joins TRBV4-2 and TRBJ1-5; unclear D gene. The germline CDR1 and CDR2 sequences are LGHNA and YNFKEQ. The CDR3 covers 13 residues. The V end lost 1 base, the J end lost 7 bases, and 8 bases lay between the germline ends. CDR3 sequence (DNA): TGTGCCAGCAGCCAAGGTTCGGAACAGCCCCAGCATTTT. Translating it yields CASSQGSEQPQHF.

The chain joins TRBV25-1 to TRBJ2-5; 12 nucleotides match TRBD1. CDR3 size: 14 residues. CDR1 is MGHDK, CDR2 SYGVNS, per germline. Trimming took 4 bases from V and 5 from J; bases not matched to a gene: 2. CDR3 loop: CASSGDRGQETQYF. In DNA, the CDR3 is TGTGCCAGCAGTGGGGACAGGGGGCAGGAGACCCAGTACTTC.

The chain is built from TRBV5-4 and TRBJ2-7; tentative D call: TRBD1 (5 bases). The CDR3 extends over 13 amino acids. Germline V CDR1 and CDR2: SGHNT, YYREEE (reference sequence). V was cut by 5 bases and J by 3 bases, with 12 bases left in between. CDR3 region: CASRSDKDYEQYF. The CDR3 nucleotides are TGTGCCAGCAGATCGGACAAGGACTACGAGCAGTACTTC.

Only a few counts were recorded for this clone. CDR3 bases: TGTGCCAGCAGTCTCGTTGGTGGCTACACCTTC. Its protein product is CASSLVGGYTF. The V gene is TRBV28, the J gene TRBJ1-2; D gene ambiguous. This CDR3 region has 11 residues. Germline V lookup: CDR1 MDHEN, CDR2 SYDVKM. V was clipped by 5 bases and J by 7 bases, with 8 bases between them.

This sequence joins TRBV5-6 and TRBJ2-5; weak D call: TRBD2 (7 bases). The germline CDR1 and CDR2 sequences are SGHDT and YYEEEE. Between the trimmed V and J ends, which lost 0 bases and 4 bases, there was a span of 10 bases. The CDR3 is 14 residues long. This CDR3 is CASSLAAGAETQYF. In nucleotides, the CDR3 is TGTGCCAGCAGCTTGGCGGCGGGGGCAGAGACCCAGTACTTC.

The chain combines TRBV18 with TRBJ2-4; D is possibly TRBD1 or TRBD2 (5 bases each). The germline V and J ends were trimmed by 0 bases and 2 bases, with 14 bases remaining between them. The CDR3 is made up of 17 amino acids. Per the germline V gene, CDR1 is KGHSH and CDR2 is LQKENI. The CDR3 loop is CASSPPIGTGSKNIQYF. The CDR3 bases are TGTGCCAGCTCACCACCGATAGGGACGGGATCCAAAAACATTCAGTACTTC.

V usage is TRBV9 and J usage is TRBJ1-2; D gene uncertain. In germline, CDR1 is SGDLS, CDR2 YYNGEE. V lost 0 bases and J lost 0, with 12 bases in between. There are 16 residues in the CDR3. The CDR3, as DNA: TGTGCCAGCAGCGTAGAATTAGGGCCATCTAACTATGGCTACACCTTC. Amino acid sequence: CASSVELGPSNYGYTF.

V gene TRBV11-3 combines with J gene TRBJ2-1; 7 bases are a match to TRBD1. Germline V lookup: CDR1 SGHNT, CDR2 YENEEA. The length of the CDR3 is 17 residues. The V gene end was trimmed by 2 bases and the J gene end by 1 base; junction bases not matched to a gene: 8. The CDR3 sequence is CASSLTRGGNSYNEQFF. The CDR3 DNA reads TGTGCCAGCAGCTTAACGCGAGGGGGCAATTCCTACAATGAGCAGTTCTTC.

The V and J genes are TRBV5-4 and TRBJ1-2; TRBD1 matches at 7 bases. Unmatched junction bases numbered 11, after V lost 5 bases and J lost 7 bases. The CDR3 sequence is 14 residues long. CDR1 and CDR2 from the germline V gene are SGHNT and YYREEE (reference sequence). The CDR3 DNA reads TGTGCCAGCAGAACCGGGACAGCAGTTTCTGGCTACACCTTC. It yields the protein CASRTGTAVSGYTF.

J is TRBJ2-1 and V is TRBV29-1; 7 nucleotides match TRBD2. CDR1 and CDR2 from the germline V gene are SQVTM and ANQGSEA. The junction had 5 bases not matched to a gene; V was cut back by 3 bases and J by 3 bases. The CDR3 consists of 14 residues. The CDR3: CSVDNPSGYNEQFF. For the CDR3, the DNA is TGCAGCGTTGATAACCCTAGCGGCTACAATGAGCAGTTCTTC.

The chain uses TRBV10-2 and TRBJ2-3; TRBD2 matches at 14 bases. V lost 4 bases, J lost 1 base, and 7 bases stayed unmatched. Per the germline V gene, CDR1 is WSHSY and CDR2 is SAAADI. This CDR3 has 18 amino acids. In nucleotides, the CDR3 is TGCGCCAGCAGTGTTATACCGGGACTAGCGGGAGGCACAGATACGCAGTATTTT. The encoded protein is CASSVIPGLAGGTDTQYF.

On this clone: Within the sample, other DNA sequences also encode this same CDR3. The chain has TRBV5-1 and TRBJ2-1; D perhaps matches TRBD2 (5 bases). The V gene lost 2 bases and the J gene lost 4 bases, with 13 bases spanning the gap. CDR3 length: 15 residues. Germline values: CDR1 SGHRS, CDR2 YFSETQ. As DNA, the CDR3 is TGCGCCAGCAGCTTTGGTACTAGTGGGTACAATGAGCAGTTCTTC. Amino acid sequence: CASSFGTSGYNEQFF. Variable domain in full (rest from reference TRBV5-1 and TRBJ2-1): KAGVTQTPRYLIKTRGQQVTLSCSPISGHRSVSWYQQTPGQGLQFLFEYFSETQRNKGNFPGRFSGRQFSNSRSEMNVSTLELGDSALYLCASSFGTSGYNEQFFGPGTRLTVL.

The chain is built from TRBV6-6 and TRBJ2-1, with 7 positions matching TRBD1. Germline values: CDR1 MNHNY, CDR2 SVGAGI (reference sequence). The V and J ends lost 4 bases and 0 bases, in that order; junction bases with no gene match: 3. This CDR3 spans 15 amino acids. In nucleotides, the CDR3 is TGTGCCAGCAGTTTCGGGACAGCCTCCTACAATGAGCAGTTCTTC. Its protein product is CASSFGTASYNEQFF.

The V gene is TRBV5-5, the J gene TRBJ2-5; tentatively, D is TRBD1 (5 bases). The CDR3 covers 14 residues. Germline loops: CDR1 SGHKS, CDR2 YYEKEE (reference sequence). V was shortened by 3 bases and J by 5 bases, with 14 bases between the two germline ends. The CDR3 loop reads CASSYVVGLETQYF. The CDR3 DNA sequence: TGTGCCAGCAGCTACGTCGTGGGGCTGGAGACCCAGTACTTC.

This chain uses TRBV6-6 with TRBJ2-7; D is undetermined. Trimming removed 7 bases from V and 1 base from J, with 11 bases in between. Per the germline V gene, CDR1 is MNHNY and CDR2 is SVGAGI (reference sequence). The CDR3 has 13 amino acids. The CDR3 nucleotides read TGTGCCAGCACCCGCCTTTCTTCCTACGAGCAGTACTTC. Amino acid sequence: CASTRLSSYEQYF.